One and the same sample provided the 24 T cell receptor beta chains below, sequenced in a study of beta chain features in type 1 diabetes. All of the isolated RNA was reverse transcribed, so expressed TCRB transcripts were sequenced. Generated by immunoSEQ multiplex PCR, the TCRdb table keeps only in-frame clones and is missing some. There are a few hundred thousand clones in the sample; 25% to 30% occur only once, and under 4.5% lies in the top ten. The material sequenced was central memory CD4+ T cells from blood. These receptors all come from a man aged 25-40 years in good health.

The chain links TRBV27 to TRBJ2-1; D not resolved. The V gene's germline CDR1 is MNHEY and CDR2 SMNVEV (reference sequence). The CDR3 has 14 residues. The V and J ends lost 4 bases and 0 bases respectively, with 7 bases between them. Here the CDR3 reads CASSSRGSYNEQFF. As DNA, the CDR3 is TGTGCCAGCAGTTCGAGAGGCTCCTACAATGAGCAGTTCTTC.

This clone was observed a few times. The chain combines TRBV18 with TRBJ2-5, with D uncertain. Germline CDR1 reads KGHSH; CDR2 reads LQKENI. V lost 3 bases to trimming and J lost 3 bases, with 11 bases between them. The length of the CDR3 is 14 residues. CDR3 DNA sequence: TGTGCCAGCTCACCGAGTCATATGAAAGAGACCCAGTACTTC. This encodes CASSPSHMKETQYF.

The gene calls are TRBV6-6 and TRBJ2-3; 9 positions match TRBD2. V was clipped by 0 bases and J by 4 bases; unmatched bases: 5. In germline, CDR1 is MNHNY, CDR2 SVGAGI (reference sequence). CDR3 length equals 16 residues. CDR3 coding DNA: TGTGCCAGCAGTTACTCGTTGGCGGGGGGGCCAGATACGCAGTATTTT. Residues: CASSYSLAGGPDTQYF.

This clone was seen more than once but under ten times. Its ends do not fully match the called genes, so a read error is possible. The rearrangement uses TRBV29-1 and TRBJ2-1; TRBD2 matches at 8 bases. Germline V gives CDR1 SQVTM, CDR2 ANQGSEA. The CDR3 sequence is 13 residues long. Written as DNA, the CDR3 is TGCAGCGCTGAAGAGCGGGAGTTCTATGAGCAGTTCTTC. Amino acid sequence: CSAEEREFYEQFF.

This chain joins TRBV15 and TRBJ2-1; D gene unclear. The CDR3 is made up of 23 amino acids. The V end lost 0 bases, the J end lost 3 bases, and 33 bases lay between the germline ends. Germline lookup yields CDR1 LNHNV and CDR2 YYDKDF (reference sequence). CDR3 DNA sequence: TGTGCCACCAGCAGAGATTCCTTGACTCGCAACTTAAAACACCAGCTCGTCTACAATGAGCAGTTCTTC. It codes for CATSRDSLTRNLKHQLVYNEQFF.

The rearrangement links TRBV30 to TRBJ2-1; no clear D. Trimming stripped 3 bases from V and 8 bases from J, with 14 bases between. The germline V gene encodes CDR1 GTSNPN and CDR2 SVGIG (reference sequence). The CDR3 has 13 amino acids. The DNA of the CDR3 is TGTGCCTGGAGCAGCCTACCCGCCGATGAGCAGTTCTTC. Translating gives CAWSSLPADEQFF.

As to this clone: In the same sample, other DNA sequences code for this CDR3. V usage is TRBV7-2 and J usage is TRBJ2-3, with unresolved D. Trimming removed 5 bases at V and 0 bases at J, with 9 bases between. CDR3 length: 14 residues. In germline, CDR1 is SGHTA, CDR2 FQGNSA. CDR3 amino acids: CASSPSTSTDTQYF. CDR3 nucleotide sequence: TGTGCCAGCAGCCCCTCAACTAGCACAGATACGCAGTATTTT.

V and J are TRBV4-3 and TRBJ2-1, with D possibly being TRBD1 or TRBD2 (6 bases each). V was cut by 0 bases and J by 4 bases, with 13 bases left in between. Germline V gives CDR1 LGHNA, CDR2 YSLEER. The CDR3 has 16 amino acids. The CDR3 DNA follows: TGCGCCAGCAGCCAAGATCTGGGGGCGGGGTACAATGAGCAGTTCTTC. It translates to CASSQDLGAGYNEQFF.

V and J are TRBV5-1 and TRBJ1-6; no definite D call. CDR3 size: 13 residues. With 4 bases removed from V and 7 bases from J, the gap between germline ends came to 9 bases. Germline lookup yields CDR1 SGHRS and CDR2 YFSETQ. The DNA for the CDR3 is TGCGCCAGCAGCATGGAACACAATTCACCCCTCCACTTT. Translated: CASSMEHNSPLHF.

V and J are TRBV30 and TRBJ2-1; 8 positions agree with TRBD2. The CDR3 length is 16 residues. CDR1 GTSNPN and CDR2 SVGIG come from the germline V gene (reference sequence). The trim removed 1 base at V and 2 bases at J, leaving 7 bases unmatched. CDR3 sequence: CAWSEAGLETYNEQFF. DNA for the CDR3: TGTGCCTGGAGTGAGGCGGGACTAGAGACCTACAATGAGCAGTTCTTC.

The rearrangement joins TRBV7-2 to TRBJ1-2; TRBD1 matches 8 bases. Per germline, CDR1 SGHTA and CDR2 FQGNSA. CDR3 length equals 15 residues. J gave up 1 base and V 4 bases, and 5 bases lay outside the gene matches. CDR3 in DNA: TGTGCCAGCAGCTCCCCTGACAGGGGTAACTATGGCTACACCTTC. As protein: CASSSPDRGNYGYTF. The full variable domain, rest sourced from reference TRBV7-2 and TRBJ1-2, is GAGVSQSPSNKVTEKGKDVELRCDPISGHTALYWYRQSLGQGLEFLIYFQGNSAPDKSGLPSDRFSAERTGGSVSTLTIQRTQQEDSAVYLCASSSPDRGNYGYTFGSGTRLTVV.

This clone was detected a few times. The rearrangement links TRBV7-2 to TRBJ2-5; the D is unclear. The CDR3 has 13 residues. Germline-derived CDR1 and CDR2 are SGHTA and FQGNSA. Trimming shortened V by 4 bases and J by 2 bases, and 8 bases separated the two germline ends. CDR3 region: CASSSTEQETQYF. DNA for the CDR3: TGTGCCAGCAGCTCCACGGAACAAGAGACCCAGTACTTC.

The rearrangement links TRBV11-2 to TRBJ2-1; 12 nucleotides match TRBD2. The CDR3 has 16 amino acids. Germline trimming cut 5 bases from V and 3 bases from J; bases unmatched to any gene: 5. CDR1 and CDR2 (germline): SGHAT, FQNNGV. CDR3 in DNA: TGTGCCAGCAGCATAAGACTAGCGGGAGTCTACAATGAGCAGTTCTTC. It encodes CASSIRLAGVYNEQFF. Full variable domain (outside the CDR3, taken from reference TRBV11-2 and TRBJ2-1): EAGVAQSPRYKIIEKRQSVAFWCNPISGHATLYWYQQILGQGPKLLIQFQNNGVVDDSQLPKDRFSAERLKGVDSTLKIQPAKLEDSAVYLCASSIRLAGVYNEQFFGPGTRLTVL.

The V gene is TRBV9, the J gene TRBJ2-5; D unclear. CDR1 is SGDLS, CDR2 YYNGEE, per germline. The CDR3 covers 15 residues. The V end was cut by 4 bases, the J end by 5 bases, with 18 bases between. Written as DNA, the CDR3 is TGTGCCAGCAGCTCCCTCGCCGAGGTTTGGGAGACCCAGTACTTC. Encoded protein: CASSSLAEVWETQYF.

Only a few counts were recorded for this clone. CDR3 sequence: CASSAGAYNEQFF. Written as DNA, the CDR3 is TGTGCCAGTAGTGCGGGAGCCTACAATGAGCAGTTCTTC. This chain connects TRBV19 to TRBJ2-1; 7 nucleotides align to TRBD2. The germline gives CDR1 LNHDA, CDR2 SQIVND (reference sequence). There are 13 residues in the CDR3. V lost 5 bases to trimming and J lost 2 bases; unmatched junction nucleotides: 0.

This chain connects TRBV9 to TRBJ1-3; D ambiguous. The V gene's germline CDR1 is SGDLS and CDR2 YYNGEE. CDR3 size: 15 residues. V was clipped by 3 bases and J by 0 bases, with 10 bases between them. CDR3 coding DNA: TGTGCCAGCAGCGAGAGTCCCCACTCTGGAAACACCATATATTTT. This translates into CASSESPHSGNTIYF.

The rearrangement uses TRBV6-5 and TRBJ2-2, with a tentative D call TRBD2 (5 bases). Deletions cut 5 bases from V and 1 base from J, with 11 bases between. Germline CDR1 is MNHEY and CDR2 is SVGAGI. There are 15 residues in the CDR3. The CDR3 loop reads CASSPLDLNTGELFF. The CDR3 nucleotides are TGTGCCAGCAGTCCCCTGGACTTGAACACCGGGGAGCTGTTTTTT.

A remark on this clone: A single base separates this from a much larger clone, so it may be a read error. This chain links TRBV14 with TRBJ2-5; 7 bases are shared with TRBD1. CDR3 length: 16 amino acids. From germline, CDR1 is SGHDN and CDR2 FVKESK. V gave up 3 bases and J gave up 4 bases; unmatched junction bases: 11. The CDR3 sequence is CASSHGDRAGVETQYF. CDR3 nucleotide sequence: TGTGCCAGCAGCCACGGAGACAGGGCTGGGGTAGAGACCCAGTACTTC.

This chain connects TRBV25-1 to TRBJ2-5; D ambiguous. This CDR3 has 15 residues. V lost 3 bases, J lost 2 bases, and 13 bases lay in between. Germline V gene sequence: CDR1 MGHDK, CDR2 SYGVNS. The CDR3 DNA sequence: TGTGCCAGCAGTGATACCGGACGGTATCAAGAGACCCAGTACTTC. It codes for CASSDTGRYQETQYF.

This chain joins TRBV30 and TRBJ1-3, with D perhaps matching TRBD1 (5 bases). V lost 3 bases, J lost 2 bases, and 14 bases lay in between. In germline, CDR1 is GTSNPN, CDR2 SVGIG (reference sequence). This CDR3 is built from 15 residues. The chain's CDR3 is CAWRLGGIPGNTIYF. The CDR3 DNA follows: TGTGCCTGGAGATTGGGGGGGATCCCTGGAAACACCATATATTTT.

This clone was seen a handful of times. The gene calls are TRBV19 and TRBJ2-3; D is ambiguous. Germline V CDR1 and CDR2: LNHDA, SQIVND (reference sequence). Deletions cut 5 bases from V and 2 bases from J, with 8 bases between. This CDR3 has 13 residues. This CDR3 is CASSPANTDTQYF. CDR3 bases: TGTGCCAGTAGTCCCGCAAACACAGATACGCAGTATTTT. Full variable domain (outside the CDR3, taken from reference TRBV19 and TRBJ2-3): DGGITQSPKYLFRKEGQNVTLSCEQNLNHDAMYWYRQDPGQGLRLIYYSQIVNDFQKGDIAEGYSVSREKKESFPLTVTSAQKNPTAFYLCASSPANTDTQYFGPGTRLTVL.

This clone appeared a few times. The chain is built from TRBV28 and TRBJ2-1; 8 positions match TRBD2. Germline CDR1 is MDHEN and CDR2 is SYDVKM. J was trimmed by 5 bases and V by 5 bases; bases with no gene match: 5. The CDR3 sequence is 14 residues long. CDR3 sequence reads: CASSQLAGHNEQFF. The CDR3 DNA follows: TGTGCCAGCAGTCAGCTAGCGGGCCACAATGAGCAGTTCTTC.

The CDR3 is CASSLGQGAQAFF. The CDR3 DNA reads TGTGCCAGCAGCTTGGGACAGGGGGCGCAAGCTTTCTTT. This chain links TRBV5-6 with TRBJ1-1; 10 nucleotides align to TRBD1. Germline V lookup: CDR1 SGHDT, CDR2 YYEEEE. V was pared by 0 bases and J by 9 bases, with 2 bases of the junction left unmatched. This CDR3 comprises 13 residues.

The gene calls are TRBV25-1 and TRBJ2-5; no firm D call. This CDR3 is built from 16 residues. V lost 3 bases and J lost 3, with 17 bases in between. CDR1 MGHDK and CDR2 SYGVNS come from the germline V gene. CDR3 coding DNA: TGTGCCAGCAGTGAGGAAGGGATCGGGCCAGAAGAGACCCAGTACTTC. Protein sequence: CASSEEGIGPEETQYF.